This T cell receptor beta chain comes out of a study of response to subunit inactivated influenza vaccine. Study findings and constraints: Authors suggested seasonal influenza vaccinations each recruit few new T cells.

From germline, CDR1 is SGDLS and CDR2 YYNGEE. The CDR3 is made up of 13 amino acids. V was clipped by 2 bases and J by 14 bases, with 14 bases between them. TCRdb itself ran the RT-PCR reads through MiXCR, one entry per CDR3 protein. Among more than 700,000 distinct CDR3 sequences listed, 21% were seen once. This clonotype showed up just a few times. Its cognate antigen is unknown. Sequenced here: PBMCs from blood, sampled roughly 5 days after vaccination. The chain has TRBV9 and TRBJ1-6; D possibly corresponds to TRBD1 (5 bases). The sequence came from a man aged 50 to 59 who received an inactivated influenza vaccine. Here the CDR3 DNA reads TGTGCCAGCAGCGTCGGGGGGGGAAAGGCCCTCCACTTT. This gives the protein CASSVGGGKALHF.